The 20 T cell receptor beta chains listed next were all sequenced from one sample in a study of T-cell memory formation after mild COVID-19. TCRdb re-called the 5' RACE reads through MiXCR, storing one row per CDR3 protein. This sample has 380,000 or so distinct CDR3 sequences, with approximately 15% found just once. The source material was PBMCs or a T cell subset sorted from them (not recorded which). All receptors come from a man aged 18 to 29 who had mild COVID-19 (a few samples of this study predate the infection). Cell type and time point are not known.

This clonotype showed up just a few times. This chain uses TRBV13 with TRBJ2-7; no reliable D call. Germline lookup yields CDR1 PRHDT and CDR2 FYEKMQ (reference sequence). With 3 bases removed from V and 0 bases from J, the gap between germline ends came to 6 bases. The CDR3 consists of 13 residues. This CDR3 is CASSFRRSYEQYF. CDR3 sequence (DNA): TGTGCCAGCAGCTTCCGCCGCTCCTACGAGCAGTACTTC.

This clonotype appeared a few times. The chain combines TRBV5-1 with TRBJ2-2, with D hard to call. Germline CDR1 SGHRS, CDR2 YFSETQ. CDR3 size: 12 residues. V dropped 0 bases and J dropped 7 bases, with 4 bases sitting between them. The CDR3 DNA sequence: TGCGCCAGCAGCTTGGAGAGCGGGGAGCTGTTTTTT. Amino acids: CASSLESGELFF.

The CDR3 nucleotides are TGTGCCATCAGTAACTTAGCTGGGGGGAGATACAATGAGCAGTTCTTC. Amino acids: CAISNLAGGRYNEQFF. The rearrangement links TRBV10-3 to TRBJ2-1; TRBD2 might be the D (6 bases). The CDR3 is 16 amino acids. V gave up 5 bases and J gave up 4 bases, with 18 bases separating them. CDR1 is ENHRY and CDR2 is SYGVKD in the germline V gene.

This rearrangement joins TRBV7-9 to TRBJ2-3, with a weak D call TRBD1 (7 bases). Trimming removed 4 bases at V and 6 bases at J, with 23 bases between. The CDR3 has 17 residues. CDR1 is SEHNR, CDR2 FQNEAQ, per germline (reference sequence). This CDR3 is CASSSPSRGTLDDTQYF. The CDR3 nucleotides are TGTGCCAGCAGCTCCCCTTCCAGGGGGACTCTTGATGATACGCAGTATTTT.

This clonotype was counted ten times or more. This chain connects TRBV27 to TRBJ2-1; tentative D call: TRBD2 (6 bases). Germline V gene sequence: CDR1 MNHEY, CDR2 SMNVEV (reference sequence). Trimming cost V 3 bases and J 9 bases, with 9 bases left between them. There are 12 residues in the CDR3. In DNA, the CDR3 is TGTGCCAGCAGTTTGCTCGGGGGTGAGCAGTTCTTC. Translating it yields CASSLLGGEQFF.

The V and J genes are TRBV7-9 and TRBJ1-1, with a tentative D call TRBD1 (5 bases). V was trimmed by 0 bases and J by 7 bases, leaving 12 bases between them. The CDR3 has 14 amino acids. Germline CDR1 SEHNR, CDR2 FQNEAQ (reference sequence). The CDR3 is CASSLAIQGFEAFF. As DNA, the CDR3 is TGTGCCAGCAGCTTAGCGATCCAGGGTTTTGAAGCTTTCTTT.

Ten or more counts support this clonotype. The rearrangement joins TRBV12-3 or TRBV12-4 to TRBJ1-3; D is uncertain. The CDR3 loop spans 13 amino acids. V was shortened by 2 bases and J by 3 bases, with 5 bases between the two germline ends. CDR3 amino acids: CASSLTDGNTIYF. CDR3 nucleotide sequence: TGTGCCAGCAGTTTAACAGATGGAAACACCATATATTTT.

This clonotype occurred a few times. V is TRBV6-1 and J is TRBJ2-1; TRBD1 or TRBD2 may be the D gene (5 bases each). The V gene lost 2 bases and the J gene lost 10 bases, with 12 bases spanning the gap. Germline loops: CDR1 MNHNS, CDR2 SASEGT. The CDR3 is 13 amino acids. CDR3: CASSESRGWEQFF. The CDR3 region has the DNA TGTGCCAGCAGTGAAAGCCGGGGCTGGGAGCAGTTCTTC.

This rearrangement joins TRBV12-3 or TRBV12-4 to TRBJ2-7; D is ambiguous. The CDR3 runs 14 residues. V shed 5 bases and J shed 2 bases, with 13 bases lying between them. CDR3 coding DNA: TGTGCCAGCAGTCCCGACTGGGCCACCTACGAGCAGTACTTC. Amino acid sequence: CASSPDWATYEQYF.

This clonotype has a count of ten or more. CDR3 in DNA: TGTGCCAGCAGCTTAGCCCCTTACCCAGATACGCAGTATTTT. Protein sequence: CASSLAPYPDTQYF. This rearrangement joins TRBV7-2 to TRBJ2-3, with D unresolved. V was trimmed by 0 bases and J by 4 bases, leaving 8 bases between them. CDR3 length equals 14 residues. CDR1 is SGHTA and CDR2 is FQGNSA in the germline V gene.

The rearrangement uses TRBV18 and TRBJ1-5; maybe TRBD1 (6 bases). Trimming left V 3 bases short and J 7 bases short, with 16 bases between. This CDR3 is built from 15 residues. CDR1 and CDR2 from the germline V gene are KGHSH and LQKENI. The CDR3 nucleotides read TGTGCCAGCTCACCCACAGGGAGTAGTGGCCAGCCCCAGCATTTT. The encoded protein is CASSPTGSSGQPQHF.

CDR3 protein: CSATLEAFF. The CDR3 bases are TGCAGTGCTACCCTAGAAGCTTTCTTT. V gene TRBV20-1 combines with J gene TRBJ1-1; D is uncertain. Trimming shortened V by 4 bases and J by 8 bases, and 5 bases separated the two germline ends. CDR3 length: 9 amino acids. Per germline, CDR1 DFQATT and CDR2 SNEGSKA (reference sequence).

The V gene is TRBV6-5, the J gene TRBJ1-3, with unresolved D. Trimming took off 0 bases at V and 3 bases at J, with 12 bases between the two ends. The CDR3 contains 16 residues. The germline gives CDR1 MNHEY, CDR2 SVGAGI. The CDR3, as DNA: TGTGCCAGCAGTTACTCAGGGTTTTTTCATGGAAACACCATATATTTT. Translating it yields CASSYSGFFHGNTIYF.

This sequence joins TRBV12-3 or TRBV12-4 and TRBJ2-1, with D perhaps being TRBD1 or TRBD2 (5 bases each). The CDR3 has 11 amino acids. V lost 8 bases, J lost 4 bases, and 6 bases lay in between. CDR3 in amino acids: CASGGYNEQFF. The DNA of the CDR3 is TGTGCCAGCGGGGGTTACAATGAGCAGTTCTTC.

This clonotype was found a few times. This rearrangement joins TRBV6-4 to TRBJ2-5; 8 bases fit TRBD1. Germline V gives CDR1 MRHNA, CDR2 SNTAGT. The V segment lost 3 bases and the J segment 5 bases; nucleotides outside the gene matches: 2. CDR3 length: 13 residues. In DNA form, the CDR3 reads TGTGCCAGCAGTGAAACAGGGGGGGAGACCCAGTACTTC. Protein: CASSETGGETQYF.

This clonotype was counted only a few times. V is TRBV7-2 and J is TRBJ2-2; 7 bases are a match to TRBD2. The V gene end was trimmed by 2 bases and the J gene end by 0 bases; junction bases not matched to a gene: 3. The CDR3 is 16 amino acids. Germline-derived CDR1 and CDR2 are SGHTA and FQGNSA. The CDR3 DNA reads as TGTGCCAGCAGCTTACGGGGGGATACGAACACCGGGGAGCTGTTTTTT. Amino acid sequence: CASSLRGDTNTGELFF.

The table lists this clonotype with a count of one. V and J are TRBV25-1 and TRBJ2-3, with D perhaps matching TRBD2 (5 bases). V was clipped by 1 base and J by 0 bases, with 11 bases between them. This CDR3 is built from 16 residues. Germline CDR1 MGHDK, CDR2 SYGVNS. In nucleotides, the CDR3 is TGTGCCAGCAGTGAATTAGAGGGCCGTAGCACAGATACGCAGTATTTT. As protein: CASSELEGRSTDTQYF.

The genes are TRBV5-1 and TRBJ2-7; TRBD1 matches 10 bases. CDR1 and CDR2 (germline): SGHRS, YFSETQ. The CDR3 contains 15 residues. With 4 bases clipped from V and 3 bases from J, the junction kept 7 bases outside the gene matches. In DNA form, the CDR3 reads TGCGCCAGCAGCCGTGGGACAGGGGAATACTACGAGCAGTACTTC. Protein product: CASSRGTGEYYEQYF.

The chain employs TRBV28 and TRBJ2-7; perhaps TRBD2 as D (6 bases). This CDR3 comprises 12 residues. CDR1 is MDHEN, CDR2 SYDVKM, per germline. V was cut by 5 bases and J by 4 bases, with 9 bases left in between. Here the CDR3 reads CASSLGTYEQYV. The CDR3 nucleotides are TGTGCCAGCAGTCTCGGGACTTACGAGCAGTACGTC.

This clonotype was detected a few times. The chain is built from TRBV7-9 and TRBJ2-5; the D gene could be TRBD1 or TRBD2 (5 bases each). Germline values: CDR1 SEHNR, CDR2 FQNEAQ (reference sequence). V lost 3 bases and J lost 2, with 10 bases in between. The CDR3 is 14 amino acids. CDR3 residues: CASSFRGPQETQYF. The CDR3 DNA follows: TGTGCCAGCAGCTTCCGGGGCCCACAAGAGACCCAGTACTTC.